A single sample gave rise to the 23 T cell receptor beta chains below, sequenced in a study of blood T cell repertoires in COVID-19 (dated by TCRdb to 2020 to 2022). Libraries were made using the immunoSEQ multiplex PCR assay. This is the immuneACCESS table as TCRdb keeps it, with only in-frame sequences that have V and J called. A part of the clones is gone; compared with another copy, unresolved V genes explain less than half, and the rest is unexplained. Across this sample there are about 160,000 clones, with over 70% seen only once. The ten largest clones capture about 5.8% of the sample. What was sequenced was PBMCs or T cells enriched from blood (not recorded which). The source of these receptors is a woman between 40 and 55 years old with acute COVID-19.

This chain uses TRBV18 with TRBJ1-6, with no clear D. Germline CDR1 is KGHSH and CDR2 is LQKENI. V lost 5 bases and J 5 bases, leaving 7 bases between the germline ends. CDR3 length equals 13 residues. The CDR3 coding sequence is TGTGCCAGCTCAGCAAACAATAATTCACCCCTCCACTTT. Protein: CASSANNNSPLHF.

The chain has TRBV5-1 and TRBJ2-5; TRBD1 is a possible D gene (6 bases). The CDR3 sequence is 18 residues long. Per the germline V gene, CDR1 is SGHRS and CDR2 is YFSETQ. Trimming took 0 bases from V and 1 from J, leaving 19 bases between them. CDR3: CASSLAAGVGAIQETQYF. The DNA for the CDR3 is TGCGCCAGCAGCTTGGCCGCAGGGGTCGGGGCCATCCAAGAGACCCAGTACTTC.

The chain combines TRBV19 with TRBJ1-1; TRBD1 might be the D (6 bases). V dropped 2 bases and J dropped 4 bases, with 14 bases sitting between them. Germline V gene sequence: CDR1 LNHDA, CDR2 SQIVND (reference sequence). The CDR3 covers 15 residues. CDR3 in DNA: TGTGCCAGTAGTATATCCCAGGGGTGGTCCACTGAAGCTTTCTTT. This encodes CASSISQGWSTEAFF.

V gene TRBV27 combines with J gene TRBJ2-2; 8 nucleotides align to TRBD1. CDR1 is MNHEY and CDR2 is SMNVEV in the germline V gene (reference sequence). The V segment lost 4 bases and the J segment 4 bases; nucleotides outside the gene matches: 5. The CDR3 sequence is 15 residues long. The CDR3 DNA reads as TGTGCCAGCAGTTCAAGGGGACAGGTCACCGGGGAGCTGTTTTTT. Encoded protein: CASSSRGQVTGELFF.

CDR3 sequence (DNA): TGTGCCTCAGGCGAATATAGCAATCAGCCCCAGCATTTT. It yields the protein CASGEYSNQPQHF. The chain couples TRBV27 to TRBJ1-5; unclear D gene. CDR1 MNHEY and CDR2 SMNVEV come from the germline V gene (reference sequence). There are 13 residues in the CDR3. Trimming stripped 11 bases from V and 0 bases from J, with 11 bases between.

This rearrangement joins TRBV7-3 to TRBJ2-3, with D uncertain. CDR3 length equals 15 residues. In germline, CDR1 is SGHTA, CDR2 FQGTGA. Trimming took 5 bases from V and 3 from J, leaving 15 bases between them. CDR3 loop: CASSVLYHLTDTQYF. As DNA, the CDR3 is TGTGCCAGCAGCGTACTTTACCATCTAACAGATACGCAGTATTTT.

CDR3 DNA: TGTGCCAGTAGTATAGGGAGGTCTAGCGGGAGCTGGGGCAATGAGCAGTTCTTC. Its translation: CASSIGRSSGSWGNEQFF. The genes are TRBV19 and TRBJ2-1, with TRBD2 matching over 10 bases. CDR1 and CDR2 (germline): LNHDA, SQIVND (reference sequence). V lost 1 base and J lost 6; bases outside the gene matches: 12. This CDR3 has 18 residues.

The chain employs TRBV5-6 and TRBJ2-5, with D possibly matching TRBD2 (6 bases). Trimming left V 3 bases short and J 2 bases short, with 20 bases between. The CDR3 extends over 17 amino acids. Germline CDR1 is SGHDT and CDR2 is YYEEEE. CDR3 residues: CASSSSQLAEIQETQYF. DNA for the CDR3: TGTGCCAGCAGCTCCTCCCAGTTAGCGGAGATACAAGAGACCCAGTACTTC. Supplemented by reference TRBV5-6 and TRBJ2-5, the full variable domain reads DAGVTQSPTHLIKTRGQQVTLRCSPKSGHDTVSWYQQALGQGPQFIFQYYEEEERQRGNFPDRFSGHQFPNYSSELNVNALLLGDSALYLCASSSSQLAEIQETQYFGPGTRLLVL.

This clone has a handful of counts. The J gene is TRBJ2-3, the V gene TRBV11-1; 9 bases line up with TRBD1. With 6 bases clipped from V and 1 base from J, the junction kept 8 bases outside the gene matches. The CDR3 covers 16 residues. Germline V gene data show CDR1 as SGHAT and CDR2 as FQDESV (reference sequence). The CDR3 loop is CASRNRGRVGTDTQYF. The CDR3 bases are TGTGCCAGCAGAAACAGGGGGCGCGTCGGCACAGATACGCAGTATTTT.

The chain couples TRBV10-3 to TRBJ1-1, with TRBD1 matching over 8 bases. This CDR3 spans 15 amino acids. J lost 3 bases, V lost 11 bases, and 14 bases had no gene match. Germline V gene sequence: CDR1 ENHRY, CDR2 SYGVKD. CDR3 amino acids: CASKRAGGIDTEAFF. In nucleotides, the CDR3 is TGTGCCTCGAAGCGGGCAGGGGGCATAGACACTGAAGCTTTCTTT.

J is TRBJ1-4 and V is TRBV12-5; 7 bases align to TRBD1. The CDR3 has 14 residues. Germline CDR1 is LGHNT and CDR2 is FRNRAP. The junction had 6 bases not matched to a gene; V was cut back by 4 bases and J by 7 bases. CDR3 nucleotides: TGTGCTAGTGGTTCGGACAGGCTTGGTGAAAAACTGTTTTTT. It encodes CASGSDRLGEKLFF.

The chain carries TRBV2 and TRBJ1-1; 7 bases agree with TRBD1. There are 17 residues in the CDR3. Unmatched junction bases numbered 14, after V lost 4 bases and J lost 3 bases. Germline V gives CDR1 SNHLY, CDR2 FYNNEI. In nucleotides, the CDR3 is TGTGCCAGCAGTGTTAGGGAGACAGGGTCCTTCGACACTGAAGCTTTCTTT. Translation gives CASSVRETGSFDTEAFF.

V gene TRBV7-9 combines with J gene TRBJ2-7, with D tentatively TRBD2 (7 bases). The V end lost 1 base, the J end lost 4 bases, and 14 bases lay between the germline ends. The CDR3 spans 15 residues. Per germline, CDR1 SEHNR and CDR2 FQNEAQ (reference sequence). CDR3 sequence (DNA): TGTGCCAGCAGCTTAGTGGGGGCGGGGGTATACGAGCAGTACTTC. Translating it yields CASSLVGAGVYEQYF.

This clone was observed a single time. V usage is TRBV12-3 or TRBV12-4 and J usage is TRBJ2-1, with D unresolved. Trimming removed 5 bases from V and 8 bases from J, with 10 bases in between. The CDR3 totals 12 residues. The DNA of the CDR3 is TGTGCCAGCAGTCGCGTGGTCGATGAGCAGTTCTTC. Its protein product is CASSRVVDEQFF.

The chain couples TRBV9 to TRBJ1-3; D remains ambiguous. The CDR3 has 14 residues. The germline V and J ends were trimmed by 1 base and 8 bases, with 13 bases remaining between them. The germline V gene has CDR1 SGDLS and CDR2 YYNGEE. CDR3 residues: CASSVQAGADTIYF. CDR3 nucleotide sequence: TGTGCCAGCAGCGTACAGGCGGGCGCGGACACCATATATTTT.

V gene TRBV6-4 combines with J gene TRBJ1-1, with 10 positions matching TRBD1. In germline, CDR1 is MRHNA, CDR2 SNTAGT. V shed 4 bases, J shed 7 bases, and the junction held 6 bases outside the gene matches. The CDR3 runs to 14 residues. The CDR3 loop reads CASSADRGRGEAFF. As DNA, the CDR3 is TGTGCCAGCAGTGCCGACAGGGGGCGAGGTGAAGCTTTCTTT.

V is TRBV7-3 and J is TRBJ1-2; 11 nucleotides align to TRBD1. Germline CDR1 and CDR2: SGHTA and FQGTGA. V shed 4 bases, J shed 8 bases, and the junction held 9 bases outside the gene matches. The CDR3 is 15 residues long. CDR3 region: CASSSGTGGWQGYTF. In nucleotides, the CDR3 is TGTGCCAGCAGCTCGGGGACAGGGGGGTGGCAGGGCTACACCTTC.

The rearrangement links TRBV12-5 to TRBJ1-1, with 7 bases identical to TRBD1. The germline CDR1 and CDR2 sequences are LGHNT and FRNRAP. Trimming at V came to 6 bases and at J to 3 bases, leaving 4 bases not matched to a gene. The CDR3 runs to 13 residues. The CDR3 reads CASGKDRYTEAFF. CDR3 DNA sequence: TGTGCTAGTGGAAAGGACAGGTACACTGAAGCTTTCTTT.

The CDR3 DNA sequence: TGTGCCAGCAGCCCACAGGGGTATTACGAGACCCAGTACTTC. Its translation: CASSPQGYYETQYF. V and J are TRBV7-9 and TRBJ2-5, with 7 bases identical to TRBD1. The CDR3 spans 14 residues. The germline gives CDR1 SEHNR, CDR2 FQNEAQ (reference sequence). V gave up 5 bases and J gave up 5 bases; unmatched junction bases: 8.

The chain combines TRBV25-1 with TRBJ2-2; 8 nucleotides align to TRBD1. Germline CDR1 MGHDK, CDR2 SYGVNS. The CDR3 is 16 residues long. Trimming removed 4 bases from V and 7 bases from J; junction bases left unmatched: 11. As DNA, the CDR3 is TGTGCCAGCAGTGGATCAAACAGGGGGATGGGCGGGGAGCTGTTTTTT. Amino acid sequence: CASSGSNRGMGGELFF.

The CDR3, as DNA: TGTGCCAGTAGTATAACGACGGTCGGGGAGCAGTACTTC. Its translation: CASSITTVGEQYF. The chain joins TRBV19 to TRBJ2-7; D is ambiguous. The CDR3 consists of 13 residues. Trimming took off 2 bases at V and 7 bases at J, with 12 bases between the two ends. The germline CDR1 and CDR2 sequences are LNHDA and SQIVND (reference sequence).

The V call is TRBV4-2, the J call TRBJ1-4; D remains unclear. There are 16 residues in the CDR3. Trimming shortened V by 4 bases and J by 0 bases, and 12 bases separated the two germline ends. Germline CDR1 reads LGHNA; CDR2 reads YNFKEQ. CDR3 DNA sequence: TGTGCCAGCAGCCTCCAACCAGAGGCAACTAATGAAAAACTGTTTTTT. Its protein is CASSLQPEATNEKLFF.

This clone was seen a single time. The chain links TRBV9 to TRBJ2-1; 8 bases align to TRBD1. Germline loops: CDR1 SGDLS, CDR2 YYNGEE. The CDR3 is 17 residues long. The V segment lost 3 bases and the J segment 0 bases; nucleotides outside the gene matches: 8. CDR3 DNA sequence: TGTGCCAGCAGCGCCTCTCTAACAGGGGGCTCCTACAATGAGCAGTTCTTC. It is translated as CASSASLTGGSYNEQFF. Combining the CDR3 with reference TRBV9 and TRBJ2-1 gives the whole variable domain DSGVTQTPKHLITATGQRVTLRCSPRSGDLSVYWYQQSLDQGLQFLIQYYNGEERAKGNILERFSAQQFPDLHSELNLSSLELGDSALYFCASSASLTGGSYNEQFFGPGTRLTVL.